This T cell receptor (beta chain) was recorded in a study of T cell responses to AZD1222 COVID-19 vaccine. This clone was seen once. Clones were read by immunoSEQ multiplex PCR, and TCRdb kept only the in-frame ones, dropping some. The repertoire holds some 88,000 clones, with about 90% as singletons. This CDR3 region has 17 residues. V was trimmed by 3 bases and J by 5 bases, leaving 16 bases between them. The germline V gene has CDR1 KGHDR and CDR2 SFDVKD. V is TRBV24-1 and J is TRBJ1-6; D not resolved. The source is an adult in good health. The sequences come from peripheral blood, collected on day 0 of AZD1222 vaccination. CDR3 protein: CATSDQTGPRNNSPLHF. CDR3 nucleotide sequence: TGTGCCACCAGTGATCAAACCGGGCCTAGAAATAATTCACCCCTCCACTTT.